This T cell receptor (beta chain) originates from a study of blood T cells in healthy people across ages. PCR was performed a second time for about 7 to 12 cycles using a sample-barcoded 5' primer and a J-beta primer mix. A single record per CDR3 protein comes from TCRdb applying MiXCR to the 5' RACE reads. The data contain about 580,000 distinct CDR3 sequences, more than 45% of them singletons. Germline lookup yields CDR1 MNHEY and CDR2 SVGEGT. V was clipped by 5 bases and J by 4 bases; unmatched bases: 8. CDR3 length equals 15 residues. V is TRBV6-2 or TRBV6-3 and J is TRBJ2-1; TRBD1 aligns across 7 bases. Sequenced input: blood. The source is a man of 80 years or more in good health. The chain's CDR3 is CASSHTWDSYNEQFF. CDR3 in DNA: TGTGCCAGCAGTCATACGTGGGACAGTTACAATGAGCAGTTCTTC.